The clone carrying this T cell receptor beta chain was recorded at least ten times. As yet, its antigen is unknown. TCRdb re-derived calls from the 5' RACE reads in MiXCR, one entry per CDR3 protein. The sample lists a few hundred thousand distinct CDR3 sequences, 18% occurring once. Every sampled donor was Caucasian and healthy. These data are taken from a study of identical twins. Study outcomes and limitations: Conclusions rested on cross-sectional statistics rather than following the same donors.

Between the trimmed V and J ends, which lost 3 bases and 5 bases, there was a span of 15 bases. In germline, CDR1 is DFQATT, CDR2 SNEGSKA (reference sequence). There are 14 residues in the CDR3. The specimen was naive T cells sorted from blood. This TCR was sampled from a man in his forties or fifties in good health. This chain connects TRBV20-1 to TRBJ2-3, with D tentatively TRBD1 (7 bases). The CDR3 DNA follows: TGCAGTGCTAGGGTGACAGGGCGGGGAGATACGCAGTATTTT. It yields the protein CSARVTGRGDTQYF.